This is a list of T cell receptor beta chains from one sample in a study of cytomegalovirus exposure and HLA in healthy donors. The protocol was immunoSEQ multiplex PCR, while the TCRdb copy is restricted to in-frame clones and leaves out a portion. The sample gives about 230,000 clones, around 80% of which show up once; less than 3% is in the top ten. Sequences were obtained from PBMCs. The source of these receptors is a woman aged 55-70 years in good health and CMV-seropositive. The CDR3 runs from the conserved cysteine through the conserved F or W. D genes are given only for firm matches. Clone size is stated in some rows and not others, as once, few, many or a class when expanded.

J,V,size,D,CDR3,DNA
TRBJ2-5,TRBV18,NA,TRBD2,CASSPSGRAFRETQYF,TGTGCCAGCTCACCGAGCGGGAGGGCCTTTAGAGAGACCCAGTACTTC
TRBJ2-1,TRBV30,NA,TRBD2,CAWRIAGGPHNEQFF,TGTGCCTGGAGGATAGCGGGAGGGCCCCACAATGAGCAGTTCTTC
TRBJ1-4,TRBV7-2,NA,NA,CASSLAGGSDEKLFF,TGTGCCAGCAGCTTAGCGGGGGGGTCGGATGAAAAACTGTTTTTT
TRBJ2-7,TRBV7-2,NA,TRBD1,CASSLGGTGIPYEQYF,TGTGCCAGCAGCTTAGGGGGGACAGGGATACCCTACGAGCAGTACTTC
TRBJ2-7,TRBV7-8,NA,NA,CASSPKGRGAATPYEQYF,TGTGCCAGCAGCCCAAAGGGTAGGGGTGCGGCTACCCCCTACGAGCAGTACTTC
TRBJ2-7,TRBV2,once,TRBD2,CASSRTPAGAYEQYF,TGTGCCAGCAGTAGAACCCCGGCGGGGGCCTACGAGCAGTACTTC
TRBJ2-7,TRBV30,NA,NA,CAWSVGLPAGQYF,TGTGCCTGGAGTGTAGGTTTACCGGCGGGGCAGTACTTC
TRBJ1-5,TRBV18,NA,NA,CASSPGSEEPQHF,TGTGCCAGCTCACCAGGGTCGGAGGAGCCCCAGCATTTT
TRBJ1-4,TRBV6-5,NA,NA,CASSDRQVSNEKLFF,TGTGCCAGCAGCGACCGACAGGTTTCTAATGAAAAACTGTTTTTT
TRBJ1-2,TRBV28,NA,NA,CASLNGNYGYTF,TGTGCCAGCCTAAATGGTAACTATGGCTACACCTTC
TRBJ2-5,TRBV20-1,NA,NA,CSAKTLVTQYF,TGCAGTGCCAAGACCCTAGTGACCCAGTACTTC
TRBJ2-5,TRBV5-1,NA,TRBD1,CASILGQGQETQYF,TGCGCCAGCATCCTTGGACAGGGACAAGAGACCCAGTACTTC
TRBJ1-4,TRBV2,NA,NA,CAGSGLGGKLFF,TGTGCCGGGTCAGGGCTAGGCGGAAAACTGTTTTTT
TRBJ2-7,TRBV6-5,NA,TRBD1,CASAPGGYEQYF,TGTGCCAGCGCCCCAGGGGGTTACGAGCAGTACTTC
TRBJ2-6,TRBV18,NA,TRBD1,CASSRRTGEGGANVLTF,TGTGCCAGCTCCCGCAGGACAGGGGAAGGTGGGGCCAACGTCCTGACTTTC
TRBJ2-4,TRBV5-4,NA,NA,CASSLDPGGKNIQYF,TGTGCCAGCAGCTTGGACCCCGGAGGGAAAAACATTCAGTACTTC
TRBJ2-1,TRBV5-1,NA,TRBD1,CASSLSRGTGADNEQFF,TGCGCCAGCAGCTTGTCGCGTGGGACAGGGGCTGACAATGAGCAGTTCTTC
TRBJ2-3,TRBV29-1,NA,TRBD1,CSVDRGPDTQYF,TGCAGCGTTGACAGGGGGCCAGATACGCAGTATTTT
TRBJ2-1,TRBV19,NA,TRBD2,CASKVSGGAGYNEQFF,TGTGCCAGTAAGGTCAGCGGGGGGGCGGGATACAATGAGCAGTTCTTC
TRBJ1-5,TRBV6-1,NA,NA,CASGRGYSNQPQHF,TGTGCCAGCGGGAGGGGGTATAGCAATCAGCCCCAGCATTTT
TRBJ2-1,TRBV2,NA,TRBD1,CASIKDRGYLNEQFF,TGTGCCAGCATCAAGGACAGGGGTTATCTCAATGAGCAGTTCTTC
TRBJ2-7,TRBV18,NA,NA,CASSPPNLVEQYF,TGTGCCAGCTCACCTCCTAACCTAGTCGAGCAGTACTTC
TRBJ2-7,TRBV30,NA,NA,CAWSESVYEQYF,TGTGCCTGGAGTGAGTCGGTCTACGAGCAGTACTTC
TRBJ1-6,TRBV7-2,NA,NA,CASSLRQASPLHF,TGTGCCAGCAGCCTAAGGCAGGCTTCACCCCTCCACTTT
TRBJ2-7,TRBV28,NA,TRBD2,CASSSSSAGAYEQYF,TGTGCCAGCAGTTCCAGCTCGGCGGGGGCCTACGAGCAGTACTTC
TRBJ2-7,TRBV18,once,TRBD1,CASSPGTGGYEQYF,TGTGCCAGCTCACCAGGGACAGGGGGCTACGAGCAGTACTTC
TRBJ2-7,TRBV29-1,NA,NA,CSASQSSYEQYF,TGCAGCGCCTCACAGAGCTCCTACGAGCAGTACTTC
TRBJ1-1,TRBV29-1,NA,NA,CSVEAGERAFF,TGCAGCGTTGAAGCCGGGGAGAGAGCTTTCTTT
TRBJ2-3,TRBV15,NA,NA,CATSRDLDSMGDTQYF,TGTGCCACCAGCAGAGATCTTGACTCCATGGGAGATACGCAGTATTTT
TRBJ2-3,TRBV5-1,NA,TRBD2,CASGRRSSGGQSTDTQYF,TGCGCCAGCGGCCGGCGGAGTAGCGGGGGCCAGAGCACAGATACGCAGTATTTT
TRBJ1-5,TRBV6-1,few,NA,CASTAQINSNQPQHF,TGTGCCAGCACCGCACAGATTAATAGCAATCAGCCCCAGCATTTT
TRBJ1-2,TRBV7-9,NA,NA,CSSMQGDGYTF,TGTTCCAGCATGCAGGGTGATGGCTACACCTTC
TRBJ1-2,TRBV19,NA,TRBD1,CASSPEQGMYGYTF,TGTGCCAGTAGTCCGGAACAGGGGATGTATGGCTACACCTTC
TRBJ1-1,TRBV7-2,NA,NA,CASSLTGLLEAFF,TGTGCCAGCAGCTTAACGGGACTACTTGAAGCTTTCTTT
TRBJ2-1,TRBV9,NA,TRBD2,CASSAGTSVYNEQFF,TGTGCCAGCAGCGCCGGGACTAGCGTTTACAATGAGCAGTTCTTC
TRBJ2-7,TRBV6-5,NA,NA,CASSPPLIHEQYF,TGTGCCAGCAGTCCCCCCCTAATCCACGAGCAGTACTTC
TRBJ2-1,TRBV2,NA,TRBD2,CASSLTSGINNEQFF,TGTGCCAGCAGTCTGACTAGCGGGATCAACAATGAGCAGTTCTTC
TRBJ2-1,TRBV4-2,once,TRBD2,CASSLGSGREYNEQFF,TGTGCCAGCAGCCTAGGGAGCGGGAGGGAGTACAATGAGCAGTTCTTC
TRBJ1-1,TRBV2,NA,NA,CASRERTGLETEAFF,TGTGCCAGCAGGGAGCGGACGGGGTTGGAAACTGAAGCTTTCTTT
TRBJ2-2,TRBV5-1,NA,TRBD1,CASSDRVTGRSSGELFF,TGCGCCAGCAGCGACCGGGTGACAGGGCGTTCGTCCGGGGAGCTGTTTTTT
TRBJ1-5,TRBV7-2,NA,TRBD1,CASSLGATGSLGNQPQHF,TGTGCCAGCAGCTTAGGGGCGACAGGGTCTTTGGGCAATCAGCCCCAGCATTTT
TRBJ2-3,TRBV7-2,NA,TRBD2,CASSEVGLAGEDTQYF,TGTGCCAGCAGCGAGGTGGGACTAGCGGGAGAAGATACGCAGTATTTT
TRBJ2-7,TRBV9,NA,NA,CASSVNQAVSYEQYF,TGTGCCAGCAGCGTAAATCAAGCCGTCTCCTACGAGCAGTACTTC
TRBJ2-3,TRBV7-8,few,NA,CASSRTLSGVTDTQYF,TGTGCCAGCAGCCGCACCCTGAGCGGTGTCACAGATACGCAGTATTTT
TRBJ1-3,TRBV15,NA,NA,CATSRVRGSGNTIYF,TGTGCCACCAGCAGAGTACGAGGCTCTGGAAACACCATATATTTT
TRBJ2-1,TRBV5-4,few,TRBD2,CASRARGGNEQFF,TGTGCCAGCAGAGCTCGGGGGGGCAATGAGCAGTTCTTC
TRBJ2-3,TRBV29-1,NA,TRBD2,CSVKRDQGHTQYF,TGCAGCGTTAAGCGGGACCAAGGGCATACGCAGTATTTT
TRBJ2-3,TRBV30,NA,NA,CAGLFSRGSADTQYF,TGTGCCGGATTATTCTCGAGGGGGTCCGCAGATACGCAGTATTTT
TRBJ2-1,TRBV2,few,TRBD1,CASSARGPVEQFF,TGTGCCAGCAGTGCTAGGGGGCCGGTTGAGCAGTTCTTC
TRBJ1-2,TRBV7-9,NA,TRBD1,CASSLVGTASYGYTF,TGTGCCAGCAGCTTAGTAGGGACAGCAAGCTATGGCTACACCTTC
TRBJ1-4,TRBV2,NA,NA,CASSDRRDGLKKLFF,TGTGCCAGCAGTGACCGGCGGGACGGGCTTAAAAAACTGTTTTTT
TRBJ2-7,TRBV28,NA,NA,CASSLAGYEQYF,TGTGCCAGCAGTTTAGCGGGGTACGAGCAGTACTTC